This T cell receptor (beta chain) was captured in a study of blood T cell repertoires in COVID-19. Patients of the Seattle cohort, enrolled during active infection, were followed longitudinally. Original methodology: Reference gene primer amplification yielded estimated nucleated cell counts. TCRdb keeps only in-frame clones here, not all; method: immunoSEQ multiplex PCR. That table is the source of V, J and clone size, and D and trimming were worked out from the DNA. The sample includes 150,000 or so clones, 80% to 90% of them seen just once. Germline values: CDR1 PRHDT, CDR2 FYEKMQ (reference sequence). V lost 5 bases and J lost 2; bases outside the gene matches: 6. The CDR3 contains 15 residues.

The sample comprised peripheral blood. This TCR was sampled from an older woman with COVID-19, enrolled during active disease. This chain connects TRBV13 to TRBJ2-3; TRBD1 aligns across 8 bases. CDR3 nucleotides: TGTGCCAGCAGCCACGAGCAGGGGGCCACAGATACGCAGTATTTT. It specifies CASSHEQGATDTQYF.